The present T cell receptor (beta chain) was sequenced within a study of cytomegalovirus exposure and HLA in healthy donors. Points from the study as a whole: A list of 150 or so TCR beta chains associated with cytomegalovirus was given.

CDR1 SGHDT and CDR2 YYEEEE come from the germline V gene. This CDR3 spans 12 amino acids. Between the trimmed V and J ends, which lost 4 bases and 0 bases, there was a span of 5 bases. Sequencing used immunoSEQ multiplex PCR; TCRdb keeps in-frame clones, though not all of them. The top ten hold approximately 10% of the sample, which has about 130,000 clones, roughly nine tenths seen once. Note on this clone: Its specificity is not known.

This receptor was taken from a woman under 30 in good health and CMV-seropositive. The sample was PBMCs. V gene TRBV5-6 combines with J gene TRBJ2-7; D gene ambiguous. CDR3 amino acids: CASSMSSYEQYF. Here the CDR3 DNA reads TGTGCCAGCAGCATGAGCTCCTACGAGCAGTACTTC.